The table lists the clone carrying this T cell receptor beta chain with a count of one. What it binds is unknown. Assay: immunoSEQ multiplex PCR; the TCRdb copy retains only in-frame clones and omits some. Here the sample spans a few hundred thousand clones, roughly 88% being singletons. This sample was included in a study of cytomegalovirus exposure and HLA in healthy donors. Study findings and constraints: Three CMV-associated chains proved CMV antigen-specific in vitro. It was reported that the classifier diagnosed cytomegalovirus status with high specificity and sensitivity in both the original and validation cohorts.

These donors were members of the roughly 120-subject validation cohort, a group separate from the approximately 670-subject first cohort. Sequencing was done on a sample of PBMCs. The source of this sequence is a woman in her late teens or twenties in good health and CMV-seronegative.

CDR3 loop: CASSRHNTLQETQYF. Written as DNA, the CDR3 is TGTGCCAGCAGCCGACACAATACCCTTCAAGAGACCCAGTACTTC. V gene TRBV9 combines with J gene TRBJ2-5; D not certain. Trimming stripped 4 bases from V and 2 bases from J, with 15 bases between. Germline-derived CDR1 and CDR2 are SGDLS and YYNGEE. This CDR3 comprises 15 residues.